The 16 T cell receptor beta chains presented below share a single source sample, sequenced in a study of cytomegalovirus exposure and HLA in healthy donors. The study ran its PCR with 60 Vbeta and 13 Jbeta primers. Profiled with immunoSEQ multiplex PCR; TCRdb holds only in-frame clones, not every one. This sample has around 150,000 clones, with around nine tenths found just once. Sequencing was carried out using PBMCs. The source is a woman aged 30 to 39 in good health and CMV-seronegative.

This rearrangement joins TRBV27 to TRBJ2-7, with 9 bases fitting TRBD2. Germline assignment: CDR1 MNHEY and CDR2 SMNVEV (reference sequence). This CDR3 spans 14 amino acids. The V segment lost 4 bases and the J segment 4 bases; nucleotides outside the gene matches: 5. Here the CDR3 reads CASSSGSGGYEQYF. Here the CDR3 DNA reads TGTGCCAGCAGTTCGGGGAGCGGGGGGTACGAGCAGTACTTC.

The chain employs TRBV30 and TRBJ2-5, with D unclear. CDR1 GTSNPN and CDR2 SVGIG come from the germline V gene (reference sequence). V shed 1 base and J shed 2 bases, with 5 bases lying between them. This CDR3 region has 12 residues. CDR3 nucleotides: TGTGCCTGGAGTGACAGACAAGAGACCCAGTACTTC. It is translated as CAWSDRQETQYF.

The gene calls are TRBV28 and TRBJ2-7; D possibly corresponds to TRBD2 (6 bases). CDR1 is MDHEN, CDR2 SYDVKM, per germline. Deletions cut 2 bases from V and 2 bases from J, with 13 bases between. The CDR3 contains 15 residues. The CDR3 loop is CASSLRSSEAYEQYF. The CDR3 bases are TGTGCCAGCAGTTTAAGGTCTAGCGAAGCCTACGAGCAGTACTTC.

This chain joins TRBV28 and TRBJ2-7; TRBD2 is a possible D gene (6 bases). CDR3 length equals 16 residues. Trimming removed 4 bases from V and 2 bases from J, with 18 bases in between. Germline lookup yields CDR1 MDHEN and CDR2 SYDVKM. The CDR3 reads CASSSFRGTGTYEQYF. In DNA form, the CDR3 reads TGTGCCAGCAGTTCTTTTCGCGGGACGGGGACCTACGAGCAGTACTTC.

The chain has TRBV11-2 and TRBJ1-2; a possible D gene is TRBD1 (5 bases). Germline lookup yields CDR1 SGHAT and CDR2 FQNNGV. V gave up 5 bases and J gave up 7 bases, with 26 bases separating them. The CDR3 covers 17 residues. CDR3 sequence: CASSPRSLRQIRAGYTF. The CDR3 DNA reads as TGTGCCAGCAGCCCTCGGAGTTTACGACAGATAAGGGCTGGCTACACCTTC. Filled out from reference TRBV11-2 and TRBJ1-2, the complete variable domain reads EAGVAQSPRYKIIEKRQSVAFWCNPISGHATLYWYQQILGQGPKLLIQFQNNGVVDDSQLPKDRFSAERLKGVDSTLKIQPAKLEDSAVYLCASSPRSLRQIRAGYTFGSGTRLTVV.

This clone is a singleton in its sample. The chain combines TRBV30 with TRBJ2-5; TRBD2 matches 14 bases. The germline CDR1 and CDR2 sequences are GTSNPN and SVGIG (reference sequence). This CDR3 has 17 amino acids. Trimming at V came to 3 bases and at J to 4 bases, leaving 10 bases not matched to a gene. For the CDR3, the DNA is TGTGCCTGGAGGGGGAGACTAGCGGGAGGGAGGGGAGAGACCCAGTACTTC. Its translation is CAWRGRLAGGRGETQYF.

A few counts support this clone. One end of the junction is discordant with germline, which a read error may explain. The gene calls are TRBV28 and TRBJ1-5; D possibly corresponds to TRBD1 (6 bases). CDR1 and CDR2 from the germline V gene are MDHEN and SYDVKM. The CDR3 consists of 11 residues. The CDR3 DNA follows: TGTGCCAGCAACTCGAACCGGGACACGGATTTT. Protein: CASNSNRDTDF.

The J gene is TRBJ1-1, the V gene TRBV5-6; 9 nucleotides agree with TRBD1. The V and J ends lost 5 bases and 4 bases, in that order; junction bases with no gene match: 6. CDR1 is SGHDT and CDR2 is YYEEEE in the germline V gene. CDR3 length equals 14 residues. The CDR3 sequence is CASRRTGESTEAFF. Written as DNA, the CDR3 is TGTGCCAGCAGGCGGACAGGGGAATCCACTGAAGCTTTCTTT.

J is TRBJ2-1 and V is TRBV6-1; no clear D. V was pared by 5 bases and J by 2 bases, with 13 bases between. This CDR3 has 15 residues. Germline CDR1 is MNHNS and CDR2 is SASEGT. CDR3 protein: CASSNDLPPYNEQFF. CDR3 nucleotide sequence: TGTGCCAGCAGTAATGACTTGCCACCCTACAATGAGCAGTTCTTC.

The V call is TRBV5-4, the J call TRBJ1-5, with 9 bases aligning to TRBD1. CDR3 length: 14 residues. Germline assignment: CDR1 SGHNT and CDR2 YYREEE (reference sequence). Losses at the gene ends were 5 bases for V and 7 bases for J; bases not matched to a gene: 7. The chain's CDR3 is CASSRDREGQPQHF. Here the CDR3 DNA reads TGTGCCAGCAGTAGGGACAGGGAGGGCCAGCCCCAGCATTTT. Drawing the rest from reference TRBV5-4 and TRBJ1-5, the complete variable domain is ETGVTQSPTHLIKTRGQQVTLRCSSQSGHNTVSWYQQALGQGPQFIFQYYREEENGRGNFPPRFSGLQFPNYSSELNVNALELDDSALYLCASSRDREGQPQHFGDGTRLSIL.

This clone appeared a single time. The same CDR3 is also encoded by other DNA sequences in this sample. V usage is TRBV4-1 and J usage is TRBJ2-7; 8 nucleotides agree with TRBD2. In germline, CDR1 is MGHRA, CDR2 YSYEKL. With V trimmed by 1 base and J by 1 base, 3 bases remained unmatched. The CDR3 totals 15 residues. The CDR3 sequence: CASSQGLARSYEQYF. CDR3 in DNA: TGCGCCAGCAGCCAAGGACTAGCGAGATCCTACGAGCAGTACTTC.

This chain links TRBV15 with TRBJ2-5; 7 nucleotides align to TRBD2. Gene TRBJ2-7 matches the end of the DNA better, so the J call may be wrong. The CDR3 spans 15 residues. The germline gives CDR1 LNHNV, CDR2 YYDKDF (reference sequence). CDR3 sequence: CATSRGASGTYEQYF. Here the CDR3 DNA reads TGTGCCACCAGCAGAGGGGCTAGCGGCACCTACGAGCAGTACTTC.

The rearrangement links TRBV9 to TRBJ2-5, with 10 positions matching TRBD1. The J call may be wrong; the DNA end is better matched by TRBJ2-7. CDR1 SGDLS and CDR2 YYNGEE come from the germline V gene. The CDR3 totals 15 residues. The CDR3 region is CASSVGQGAPYEQYF. For the CDR3, the DNA is TGTGCCAGCAGCGTAGGACAGGGGGCCCCCTACGAGCAGTACTTC.

CDR3 DNA sequence: TGTGCCAGCAGTGATTTGGGGGCGCGGACTGAAGCTTTCTTT. As protein: CASSDLGARTEAFF. The J gene is TRBJ1-1, the V gene TRBV2; D possibly corresponds to TRBD1 (6 bases). The V gene lost 3 bases and the J gene lost 5 bases, with 13 bases spanning the gap. Germline CDR1 is SNHLY and CDR2 is FYNNEI. The CDR3 runs to 14 residues.

This sequence joins TRBV28 and TRBJ2-7, with a possible D match to TRBD2 (6 bases). The V gene lost 6 bases and the J gene lost 2 bases, with 11 bases spanning the gap. Germline V lookup: CDR1 MDHEN, CDR2 SYDVKM. CDR3 length equals 13 residues. CDR3 residues: CASSLGLPYEQYF. The CDR3 region has the DNA TGTGCCAGCAGCTTGGGACTTCCCTACGAGCAGTACTTC.

The V call is TRBV5-1, the J call TRBJ2-3; TRBD2 aligns across 10 bases. The CDR3 length is 14 residues. CDR1 and CDR2 (germline): SGHRS, YFSETQ. V lost 6 bases, J lost 3 bases, and 4 bases stayed unmatched. CDR3 amino acids: CASTSGGGTDTQYF. The CDR3 region has the DNA TGCGCCAGCACTAGCGGGGGCGGGACAGATACGCAGTATTTT. Combining the CDR3 with reference TRBV5-1 and TRBJ2-3 gives the whole variable domain KAGVTQTPRYLIKTRGQQVTLSCSPISGHRSVSWYQQTPGQGLQFLFEYFSETQRNKGNFPGRFSGRQFSNSRSEMNVSTLELGDSALYLCASTSGGGTDTQYFGPGTRLTVL.